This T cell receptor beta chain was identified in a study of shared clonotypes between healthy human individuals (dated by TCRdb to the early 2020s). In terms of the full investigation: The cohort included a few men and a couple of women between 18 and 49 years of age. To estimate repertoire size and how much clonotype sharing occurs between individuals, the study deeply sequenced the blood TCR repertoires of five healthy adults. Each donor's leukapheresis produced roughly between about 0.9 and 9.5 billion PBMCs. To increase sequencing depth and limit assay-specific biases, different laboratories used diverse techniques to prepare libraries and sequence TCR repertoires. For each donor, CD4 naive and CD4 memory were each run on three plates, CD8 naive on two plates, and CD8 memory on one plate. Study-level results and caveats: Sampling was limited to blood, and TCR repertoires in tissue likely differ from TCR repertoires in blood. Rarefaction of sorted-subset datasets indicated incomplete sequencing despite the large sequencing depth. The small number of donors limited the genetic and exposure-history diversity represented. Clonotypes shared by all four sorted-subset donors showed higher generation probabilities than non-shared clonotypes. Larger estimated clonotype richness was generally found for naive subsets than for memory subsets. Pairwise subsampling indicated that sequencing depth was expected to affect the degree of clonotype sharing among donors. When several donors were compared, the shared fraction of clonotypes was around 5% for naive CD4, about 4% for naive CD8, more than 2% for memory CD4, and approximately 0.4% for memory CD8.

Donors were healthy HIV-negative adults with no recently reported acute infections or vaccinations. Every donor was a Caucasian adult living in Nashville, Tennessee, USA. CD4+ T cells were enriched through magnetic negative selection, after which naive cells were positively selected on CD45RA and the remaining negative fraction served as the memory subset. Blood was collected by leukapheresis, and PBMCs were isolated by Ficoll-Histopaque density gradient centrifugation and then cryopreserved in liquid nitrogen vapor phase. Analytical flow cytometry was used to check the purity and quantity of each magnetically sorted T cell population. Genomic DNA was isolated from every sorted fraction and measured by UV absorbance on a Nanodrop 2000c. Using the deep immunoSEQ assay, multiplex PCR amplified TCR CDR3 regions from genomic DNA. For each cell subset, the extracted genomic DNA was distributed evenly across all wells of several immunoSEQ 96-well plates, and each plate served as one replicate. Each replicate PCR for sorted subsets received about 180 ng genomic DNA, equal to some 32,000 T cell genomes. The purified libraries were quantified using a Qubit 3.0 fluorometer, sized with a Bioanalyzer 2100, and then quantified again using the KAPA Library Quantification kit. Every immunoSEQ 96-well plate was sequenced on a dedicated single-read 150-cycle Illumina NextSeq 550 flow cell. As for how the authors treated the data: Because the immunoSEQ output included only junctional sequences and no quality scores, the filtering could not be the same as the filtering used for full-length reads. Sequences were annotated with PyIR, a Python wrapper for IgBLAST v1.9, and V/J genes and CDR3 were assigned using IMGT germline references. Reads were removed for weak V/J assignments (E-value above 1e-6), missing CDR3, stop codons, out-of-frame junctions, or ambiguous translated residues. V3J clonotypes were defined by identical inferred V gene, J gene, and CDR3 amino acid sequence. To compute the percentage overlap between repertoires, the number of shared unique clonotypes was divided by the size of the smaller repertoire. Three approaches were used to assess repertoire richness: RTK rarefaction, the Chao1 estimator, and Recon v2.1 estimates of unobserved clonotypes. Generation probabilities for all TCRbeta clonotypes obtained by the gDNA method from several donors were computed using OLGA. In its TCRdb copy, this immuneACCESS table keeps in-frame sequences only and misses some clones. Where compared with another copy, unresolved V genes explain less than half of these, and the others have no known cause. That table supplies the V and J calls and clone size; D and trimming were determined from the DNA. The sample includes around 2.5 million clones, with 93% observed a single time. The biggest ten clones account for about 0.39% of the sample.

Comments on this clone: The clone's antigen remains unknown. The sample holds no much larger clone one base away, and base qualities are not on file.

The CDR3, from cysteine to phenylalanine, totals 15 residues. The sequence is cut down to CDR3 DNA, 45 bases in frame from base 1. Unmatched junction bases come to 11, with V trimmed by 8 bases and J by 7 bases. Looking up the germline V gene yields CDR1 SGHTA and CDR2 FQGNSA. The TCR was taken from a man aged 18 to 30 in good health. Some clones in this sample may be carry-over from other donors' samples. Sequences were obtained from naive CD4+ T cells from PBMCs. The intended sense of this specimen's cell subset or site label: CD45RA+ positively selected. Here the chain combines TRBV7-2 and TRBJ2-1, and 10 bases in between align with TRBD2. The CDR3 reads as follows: CASAEAGGGFNEQFF. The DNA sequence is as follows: TGTGCCAGCGCGGAAGCGGGAGGGGGTTTTAATGAGCAGTTCTTC.